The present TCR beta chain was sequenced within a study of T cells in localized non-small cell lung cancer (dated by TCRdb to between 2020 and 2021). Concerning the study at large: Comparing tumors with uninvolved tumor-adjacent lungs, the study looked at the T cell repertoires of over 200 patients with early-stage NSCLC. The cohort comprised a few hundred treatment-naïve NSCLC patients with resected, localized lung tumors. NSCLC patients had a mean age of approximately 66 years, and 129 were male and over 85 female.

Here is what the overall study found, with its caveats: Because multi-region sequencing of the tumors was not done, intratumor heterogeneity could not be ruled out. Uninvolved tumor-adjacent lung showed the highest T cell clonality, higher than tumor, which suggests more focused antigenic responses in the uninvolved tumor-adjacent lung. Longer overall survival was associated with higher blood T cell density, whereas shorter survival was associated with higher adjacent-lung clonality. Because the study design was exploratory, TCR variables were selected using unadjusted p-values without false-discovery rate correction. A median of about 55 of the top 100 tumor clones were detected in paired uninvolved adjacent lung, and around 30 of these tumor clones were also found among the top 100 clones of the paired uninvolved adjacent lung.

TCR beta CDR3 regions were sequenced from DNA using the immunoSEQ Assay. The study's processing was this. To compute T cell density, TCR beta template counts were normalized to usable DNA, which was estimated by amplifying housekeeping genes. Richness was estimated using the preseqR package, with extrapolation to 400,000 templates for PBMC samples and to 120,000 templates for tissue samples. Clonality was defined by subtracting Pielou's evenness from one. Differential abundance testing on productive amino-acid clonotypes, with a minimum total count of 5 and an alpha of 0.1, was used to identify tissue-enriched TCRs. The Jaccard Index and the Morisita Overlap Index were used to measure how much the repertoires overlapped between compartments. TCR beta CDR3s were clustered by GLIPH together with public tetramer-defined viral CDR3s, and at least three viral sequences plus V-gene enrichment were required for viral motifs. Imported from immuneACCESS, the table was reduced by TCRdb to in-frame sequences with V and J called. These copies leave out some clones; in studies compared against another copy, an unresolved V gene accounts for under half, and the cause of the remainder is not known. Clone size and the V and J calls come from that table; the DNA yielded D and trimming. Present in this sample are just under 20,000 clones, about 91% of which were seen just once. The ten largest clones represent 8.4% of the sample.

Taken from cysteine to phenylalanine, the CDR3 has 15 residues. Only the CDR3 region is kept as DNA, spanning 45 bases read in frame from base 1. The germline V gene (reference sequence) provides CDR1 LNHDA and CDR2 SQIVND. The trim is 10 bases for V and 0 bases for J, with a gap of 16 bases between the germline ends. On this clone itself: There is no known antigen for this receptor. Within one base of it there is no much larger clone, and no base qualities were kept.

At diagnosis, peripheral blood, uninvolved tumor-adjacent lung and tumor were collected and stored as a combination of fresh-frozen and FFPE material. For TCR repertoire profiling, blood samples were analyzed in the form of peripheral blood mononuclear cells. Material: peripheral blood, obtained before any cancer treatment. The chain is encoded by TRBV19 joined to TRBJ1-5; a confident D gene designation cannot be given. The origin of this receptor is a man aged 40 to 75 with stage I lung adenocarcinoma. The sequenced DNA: TGTGCCACCTCAGTGGGAATGCTTAGCAATCAGCCCCAGCATTTT. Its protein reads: CATSVGMLSNQPQHF.